The 14 T cell receptor beta chains below come from one sample, sequenced in a study of blood T cell repertoires in COVID-19. TCRdb's copy holds only in-frame clones and misses some; the assay was immunoSEQ multiplex PCR. The sample has hundreds of thousands of clones; under 95% are singletons. Sequenced sample: peripheral blood. The receptors were gathered from a young woman who had recovered from COVID-19.

V is TRBV11-2 and J is TRBJ2-7; TRBD2 might be the D (7 bases). The CDR3 totals 13 residues. The germline CDR1 and CDR2 sequences are SGHAT and FQNNGV. V lost 10 bases to trimming and J lost 9 bases, with 22 bases between them. The CDR3 nucleotides read TGTGCCATTTCCGAGCCGGGGGGCCTGTGGCAGTACGTC. Translated: CAISEPGGLWQYV.

The DNA for the CDR3 is TGTGCCAGCAGCCTTCGGGGGGGCGCCGGACCCTACGAGCAGTACGTC. This codes for CASSLRGGAGPYEQYV. V and J are TRBV5-6 and TRBJ2-7, with 8 nucleotides matching TRBD2. The CDR3 runs to 16 residues. In germline, CDR1 is SGHDT, CDR2 YYEEEE. Trimming cost V 4 bases and J 2 bases; bases outside gene matches: 11.

This rearrangement joins TRBV30 to TRBJ2-1; TRBD2 agrees at 8 bases. The CDR3 runs to 14 residues. The V gene's germline CDR1 is GTSNPN and CDR2 SVGIG (reference sequence). The junction had 10 bases not matched to a gene; V was cut back by 3 bases and J by 9 bases. DNA for the CDR3: TGTGCCTGGAGAATGGCGGGAGGTTTGAGTGAGCAGTTCTTC. Translated: CAWRMAGGLSEQFF.

This chain links TRBV6-6 with TRBJ1-2; D unclear. The CDR3 has 14 residues. V dropped 0 bases and J dropped 8 bases, with 13 bases sitting between them. The germline V gene has CDR1 MNHNY and CDR2 SVGAGI (reference sequence). The CDR3 sequence: CASSYSGGIDGYTF. The CDR3 DNA reads TGTGCCAGCAGTTACTCGGGAGGGATTGACGGCTACACCTTC.

This chain links TRBV27 with TRBJ2-3, with D possibly being TRBD2 (6 bases). V was trimmed by 6 bases and J by 8 bases, leaving 9 bases between them. CDR1 and CDR2 from the germline V gene are MNHEY and SMNVEV (reference sequence). CDR3 size: 11 residues. CDR3 protein: CASRLGGTQYF. CDR3 coding DNA: TGTGCCAGCAGGTTGGGGGGTACGCAGTATTTT.

This clone was recorded once. The rearrangement joins TRBV10-3 to TRBJ1-5; TRBD1 is a possible D gene (5 bases). With 4 bases removed from V and 4 bases from J, the gap between germline ends came to 5 bases. The CDR3 extends over 12 amino acids. Germline CDR1 and CDR2: ENHRY and SYGVKD. The CDR3 spells CAISGTNQPQHF. CDR3 nucleotides: TGTGCCATCAGTGGGACAAATCAGCCCCAGCATTTT.

The genes are TRBV6-5 and TRBJ1-2; D uncertain. The CDR3 length is 11 residues. V was clipped by 6 bases and J by 7 bases, with 9 bases between them. Germline CDR1 reads MNHEY; CDR2 reads SVGAGI. CDR3 coding DNA: TGTGCCAGCAGGCAACAAAGTGGCTACACCTTC. It encodes CASRQQSGYTF.

The CDR3 reads CASRTLAGVTDTQYF. The CDR3 nucleotides read TGTGCCAGCAGGACATTAGCGGGAGTTACAGATACGCAGTATTTT. The chain is built from TRBV7-2 and TRBJ2-3; TRBD2 matches 9 bases. CDR1 is SGHTA and CDR2 is FQGNSA in the germline V gene. V gave up 6 bases and J gave up 3 bases; unmatched junction bases: 7. The CDR3 length is 15 residues. Full variable domain (rest looked up from reference TRBV7-2 and TRBJ2-3): GAGVSQSPSNKVTEKGKDVELRCDPISGHTALYWYRQSLGQGLEFLIYFQGNSAPDKSGLPSDRFSAERTGGSVSTLTIQRTQQEDSAVYLCASRTLAGVTDTQYFGPGTRLTVL.

The rearrangement uses TRBV6-2 or TRBV6-3 and TRBJ2-7, with TRBD1 matching 7 bases. The V and J ends lost 5 bases and 5 bases, in that order; junction bases with no gene match: 15. This CDR3 is 16 amino acids long. The germline V gene encodes CDR1 MNHEY and CDR2 SVGEGT. The CDR3 DNA reads TGTGCCAGCAGTCGCGTACCTAGACAGGGAGAGGACGAGCAGTACGTC. Its protein product is CASSRVPRQGEDEQYV.

The V and J genes are TRBV5-8 and TRBJ1-1; D not resolved. CDR3 length: 13 amino acids. V gave up 1 base and J gave up 4 bases, with 8 bases separating them. Germline V gene data show CDR1 as SGHTS and CDR2 as YDEGEE. Here the CDR3 reads CASSLSRATEAFF. The DNA for the CDR3 is TGTGCCAGCAGCTTGTCGCGGGCCACTGAAGCTTTCTTT.

The genes are TRBV7-9 and TRBJ1-1; D uncertain. Trimming left V 7 bases short and J 1 base short, with 22 bases between. Germline values: CDR1 SEHNR, CDR2 FQNEAQ (reference sequence). The CDR3 covers 17 residues. CDR3 sequence: CASTSAGEGPGNTEAFF. The CDR3 DNA is TGTGCCAGCACCTCCGCTGGTGAAGGCCCAGGGAACACTGAAGCTTTCTTT.

This chain joins TRBV24-1 and TRBJ1-2; a possible D gene is TRBD1 (6 bases). The germline gives CDR1 KGHDR, CDR2 SFDVKD. The CDR3 is 14 residues long. The V and J ends lost 7 bases and 2 bases respectively, with 13 bases between them. This CDR3 reads CATRDPQGNYGYTF. The CDR3 region has the DNA TGTGCCACCAGGGACCCGCAGGGGAACTATGGCTACACCTTC.

V and J are TRBV6-5 and TRBJ2-1; the D is unclear. Germline CDR1 MNHEY, CDR2 SVGAGI. Trimming removed 7 bases from V and 3 bases from J, with 10 bases in between. The CDR3 extends over 13 amino acids. CDR3 residues: CASKPSFYNEQFF. CDR3 nucleotides: TGTGCCAGCAAGCCATCATTCTACAATGAGCAGTTCTTC.

This sequence joins TRBV5-1 and TRBJ2-1; 7 bases fit TRBD1. The CDR3 sequence is 15 residues long. The germline gives CDR1 SGHRS, CDR2 YFSETQ. J was trimmed by 1 base and V by 3 bases; bases with no gene match: 4. CDR3 sequence (DNA): TGCGCCAGCAGCTGGACAGGTAAATCCTACAATGAGCAGTTCTTC. Translated: CASSWTGKSYNEQFF. Full variable domain (outside the CDR3, taken from reference TRBV5-1 and TRBJ2-1): KAGVTQTPRYLIKTRGQQVTLSCSPISGHRSVSWYQQTPGQGLQFLFEYFSETQRNKGNFPGRFSGRQFSNSRSEMNVSTLELGDSALYLCASSWTGKSYNEQFFGPGTRLTVL.